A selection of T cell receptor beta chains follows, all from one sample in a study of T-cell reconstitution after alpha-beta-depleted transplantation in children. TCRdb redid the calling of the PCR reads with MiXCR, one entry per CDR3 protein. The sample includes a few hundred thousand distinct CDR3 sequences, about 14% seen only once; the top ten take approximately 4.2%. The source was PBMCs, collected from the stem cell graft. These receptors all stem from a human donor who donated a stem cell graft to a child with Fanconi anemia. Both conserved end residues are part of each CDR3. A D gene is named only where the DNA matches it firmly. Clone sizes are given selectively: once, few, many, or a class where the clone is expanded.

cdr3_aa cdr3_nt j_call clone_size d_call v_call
CSVREDYTEAFF TGCAGCGTGAGGGAGGACTACACTGAAGCTTTCTTT TRBJ1-1 few . TRBV29-1
CASRRTGAGDTQYF TGTGCCAGCAGGCGGACAGGGGCAGGAGATACGCAGTATTTT TRBJ2-3 . TRBD1 TRBV7-9
CASSTLQGVDGYTF TGTGCCAGCTCTACATTACAGGGGGTGGATGGCTACACCTTC TRBJ1-2 few TRBD1 TRBV7-2
CASSQDSQRNEKLFF TGTGCCAGCAGCCAAGATTCCCAGCGTAATGAAAAACTGTTTTTT TRBJ1-4 few . TRBV4-2
CASSLETDTQYF TGTGCCAGCAGCTTGGAAACAGATACGCAGTATTTT TRBJ2-3 many . TRBV5-4
CASSPWGGTGELFF TGCGCCAGCAGCCCGTGGGGCGGCACCGGGGAGCTGTTTTTT TRBJ2-2 few . TRBV5-1
CSANRGVPSETQYF TGCAGTGCCAACAGGGGAGTACCGAGTGAGACCCAGTACTTC TRBJ2-5 few TRBD1 TRBV20-1
CASSRGVEKLFF TGTGCCAGCAGCCGAGGCGTAGAAAAACTGTTTTTT TRBJ1-4 many . TRBV6-5
CASSLPGLPNEQFF TGTGCCAGCAGTTTACCGGGGCTCCCTAATGAGCAGTTCTTC TRBJ2-1 many . TRBV27
CASNLMTGNTGELFF TGTGCCAGCAACCTAATGACAGGGAACACCGGGGAGCTGTTTTTT TRBJ2-2 many . TRBV12-3/TRBV12-4
CASRGTSGESEQFF TGTGCCAGCAGAGGGACTAGCGGGGAATCGGAGCAGTTCTTC TRBJ2-1 . TRBD2 TRBV6-2/TRBV6-3
CASASWTGQYEQYF TGTGCCAGCGCCTCTTGGACAGGGCAGTACGAGCAGTACTTC TRBJ2-7 many TRBD1 TRBV12-3/TRBV12-4
CASSALAKNIQYF TGTGCCAGCAGTGCTCTAGCCAAAAACATTCAGTACTTC TRBJ2-4 few . TRBV2
CASSLELNSPLHF TGTGCCAGCAGCTTAGAACTCAATTCACCCCTCCACTTT TRBJ1-6 few . TRBV7-8
CSARGGAGSTDTQYF TGCAGTGCTAGGGGGGGGGCGGGGAGCACAGATACGCAGTATTTT TRBJ2-3 few . TRBV20-1
CASSHGRRKGEKLFF TGTGCCAGCAGCCACGGACGGCGAAAGGGTGAAAAACTGTTTTTT TRBJ1-4 few . TRBV3-1
CASSSGQPNEQFF TGTGCCAGCAGCTCTGGACAGCCAAATGAGCAGTTCTTC TRBJ2-1 few . TRBV7-2
CASSQTSDYYNEQFF TGTGCCAGCAGTCAGACTAGCGACTACTACAATGAGCAGTTCTTC TRBJ2-1 few TRBD2 TRBV3-1